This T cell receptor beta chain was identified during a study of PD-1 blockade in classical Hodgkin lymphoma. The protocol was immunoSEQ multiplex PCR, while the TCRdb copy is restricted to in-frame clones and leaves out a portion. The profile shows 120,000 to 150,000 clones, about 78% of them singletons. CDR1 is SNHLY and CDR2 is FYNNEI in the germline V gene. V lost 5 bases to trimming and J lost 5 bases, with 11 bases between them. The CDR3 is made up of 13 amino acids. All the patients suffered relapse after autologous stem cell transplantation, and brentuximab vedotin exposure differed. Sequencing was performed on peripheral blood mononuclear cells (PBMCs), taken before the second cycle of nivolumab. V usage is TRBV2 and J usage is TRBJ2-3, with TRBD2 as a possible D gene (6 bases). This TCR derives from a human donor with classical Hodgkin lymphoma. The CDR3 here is CASSWDSQDTQYF. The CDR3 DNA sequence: TGTGCCAGCAGTTGGGACTCCCAAGATACGCAGTATTTT. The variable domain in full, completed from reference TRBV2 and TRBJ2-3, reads EPEVTQTPSHQVTQMGQEVILRCVPISNHLYFYWYRQILGQKVEFLVSFYNNEISEKSEIFDDQFSVERPDGSNFTLKIRSTKLEDSAMYFCASSWDSQDTQYFGPGTRLTVL.